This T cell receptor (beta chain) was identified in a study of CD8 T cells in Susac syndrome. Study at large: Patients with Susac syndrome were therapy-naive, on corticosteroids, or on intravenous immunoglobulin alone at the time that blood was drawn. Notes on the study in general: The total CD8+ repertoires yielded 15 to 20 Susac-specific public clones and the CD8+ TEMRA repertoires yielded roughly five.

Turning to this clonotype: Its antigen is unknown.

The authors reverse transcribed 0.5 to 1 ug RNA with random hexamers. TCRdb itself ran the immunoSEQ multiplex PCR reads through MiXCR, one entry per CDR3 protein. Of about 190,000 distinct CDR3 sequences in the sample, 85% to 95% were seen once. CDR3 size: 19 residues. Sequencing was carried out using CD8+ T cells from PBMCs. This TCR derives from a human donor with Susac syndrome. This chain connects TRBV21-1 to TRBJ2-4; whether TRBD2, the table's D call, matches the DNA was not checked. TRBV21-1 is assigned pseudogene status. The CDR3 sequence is CARNWSTSGGPVAKNIQYF. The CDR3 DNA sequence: TGTGCCAGGAACTGGTCAACTAGCGGGGGGCCAGTAGCCAAAAACATTCAGTACTTC.